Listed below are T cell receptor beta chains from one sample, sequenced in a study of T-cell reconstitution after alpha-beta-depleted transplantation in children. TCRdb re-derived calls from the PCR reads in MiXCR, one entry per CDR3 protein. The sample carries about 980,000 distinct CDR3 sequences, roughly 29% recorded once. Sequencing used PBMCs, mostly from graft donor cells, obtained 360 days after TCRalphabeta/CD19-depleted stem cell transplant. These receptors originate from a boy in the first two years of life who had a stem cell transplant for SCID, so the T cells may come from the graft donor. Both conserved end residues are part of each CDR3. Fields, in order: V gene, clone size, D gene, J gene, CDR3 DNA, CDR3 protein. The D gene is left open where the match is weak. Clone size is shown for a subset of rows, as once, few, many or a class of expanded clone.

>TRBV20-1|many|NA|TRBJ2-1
TGCAGTGCTAGACTCTGGGGTGAGCAGTTCTTC
CSARLWGEQFF
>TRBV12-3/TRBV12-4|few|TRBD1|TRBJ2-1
TGTGCCAGCAGTTTAGGACAGGGGGCTCCTAATGAGCAGTTCTTC
CASSLGQGAPNEQFF
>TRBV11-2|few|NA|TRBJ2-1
TGTGCCAGCAGCTTCCATCGGGGGAAGGTCGATGAGCAGTTCTTC
CASSFHRGKVDEQFF
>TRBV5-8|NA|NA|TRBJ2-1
TGTGCCAGCAGCTCGCGTCCAGGGGAGCAGTTCTTC
CASSSRPGEQFF
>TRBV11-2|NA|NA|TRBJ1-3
TGTGCCAGCAGCTTAGTGTTAGCTTCGACCCGCTCTGGAAACACCATATATTTT
CASSLVLASTRSGNTIYF
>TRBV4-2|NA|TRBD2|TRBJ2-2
TGTGCCAGCAGCCAAGATCGGAGGACTAGCGGGAAGTCGAACACCGGGGAGCTGTTTTTT
CASSQDRRTSGKSNTGELFF
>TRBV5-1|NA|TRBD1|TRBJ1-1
TGCGCCAGCAGCTACACAGGGGTCACGAACACTGAAGCTTTCTTT
CASSYTGVTNTEAFF
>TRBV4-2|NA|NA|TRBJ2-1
TGTGCCAGCAGCCAAGATGAATGGGGGGCCTGGGAGCAGTTCTTC
CASSQDEWGAWEQFF
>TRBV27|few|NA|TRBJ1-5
TGTGCCAGCAGTCCATTCAGGGGTGGCCAGCCCCAGCATTTT
CASSPFRGGQPQHF
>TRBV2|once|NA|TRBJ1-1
TGTGCCAGCAGTGAAGCCGGCGGGGATACTGAAGCTTTCTTT
CASSEAGGDTEAFF
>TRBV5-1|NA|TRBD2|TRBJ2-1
TGCGCCAGCAGCTTGGCCGCAACAGGCGTACCAGCGGGGTCCGATTACAATGAGCAGTTCTTC
CASSLAATGVPAGSDYNEQFF